This TCR beta chain was identified in a study of CD8+CD57+ T cells in acquired aplastic anemia. Overall study context: An average of roughly 10 million reads for CD4+ cells was obtained from healthy donors.

Profiles of TCR beta VDJ and CDR3 were generated from a genomic DNA template. Via MiXCR, TCRdb re-called the reads, giving one row per CDR3 protein. The table records some 180,000 distinct CDR3 sequences, just over 45% of them present only once. This clonotype was found a few times. Its specificity is unknown. Study results and limitations: It was found that fewer than 35 CD8+ CDR3 sequences were shared between patients and controls.

The CDR3 contains 14 residues. V trimming: 4 bases; J trimming: 8 bases; junction bases outside the gene matches: 7. This clonotype was sampled from a human donor in good health. Material for sequencing was sorted CD4+, CD8+, or CD8+CD57+ T cells (not recorded which) from PBMCs. The chain employs TRBV12-3 or TRBV12-4 and TRBJ1-4; 7 positions match TRBD1. CDR3 nucleotides: TGTGCCAGCAGTTCACAAGGGGGCGGAGAAAAACTGTTTTTT. Its translation is CASSSQGGGEKLFF.